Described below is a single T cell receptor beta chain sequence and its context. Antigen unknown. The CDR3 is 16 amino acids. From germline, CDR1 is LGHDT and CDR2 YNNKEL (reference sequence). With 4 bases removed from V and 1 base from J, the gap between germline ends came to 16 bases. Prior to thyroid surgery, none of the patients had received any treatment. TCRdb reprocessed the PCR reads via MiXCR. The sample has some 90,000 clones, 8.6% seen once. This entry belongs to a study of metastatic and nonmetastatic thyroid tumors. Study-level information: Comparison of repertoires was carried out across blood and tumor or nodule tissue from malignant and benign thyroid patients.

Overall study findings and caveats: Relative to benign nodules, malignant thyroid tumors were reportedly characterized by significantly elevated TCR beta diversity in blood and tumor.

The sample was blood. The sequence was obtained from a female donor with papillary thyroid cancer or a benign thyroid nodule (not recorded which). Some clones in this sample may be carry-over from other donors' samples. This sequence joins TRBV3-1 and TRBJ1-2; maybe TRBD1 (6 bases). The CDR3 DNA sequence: TGTGCCAGCAGCCCCCCGACAGGTTGGGGTAACTATGGCTACACCTTC. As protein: CASSPPTGWGNYGYTF.